This T cell receptor beta chain was sequenced during a study of CDR3 diversity in severe acne. The V segment lost 5 bases and the J segment 5 bases; nucleotides outside the gene matches: 7. Per germline, CDR1 MNHEY and CDR2 SVGAGI. The CDR3 loop spans 16 amino acids. TCRdb ran MiXCR on the PCR reads and lists one entry per CDR3 protein. Of approximately 79,000 distinct CDR3 sequences in the sample, about half were seen once. This clonotype was obtained from a male donor in good health, serving as a control. The sequenced sample consisted of blood. V usage is TRBV6-5 and J usage is TRBJ2-1; 12 nucleotides agree with TRBD2. CDR3 loop: CASSRDLAGGDNEQFF. The DNA for the CDR3 is TGTGCCAGCAGTAGGGACCTAGCGGGGGGGGACAATGAGCAGTTCTTC.